These 22 T cell receptor beta chains share one sample of origin, sequenced in a study of T cells in Graves' hyperthyroidism and ophthalmopathy. What was amplified from RNA transcripts were TCR beta CDR3 regions. TCR CDR3 regions were first amplified by RT-PCR with HTBI primers. TCRdb reanalysed the multiplex PCR reads using MiXCR and keeps one entry per CDR3 protein. This sample carries 550,000 to 600,000 distinct CDR3 sequences, 14% of them seen once, and the ten largest clones take about 7%. The sample consisted of blood. These receptors came from a woman under 30 with Graves' ophthalmopathy.

The V call is TRBV30, the J call TRBJ2-3; D not resolved. V gave up 3 bases and J gave up 3 bases, with 7 bases separating them. Per the germline V gene, CDR1 is GTSNPN and CDR2 is SVGIG (reference sequence). The CDR3 totals 12 residues. CDR3 coding DNA: TGTGCCTGGAGCCCCTGGACAGATACGCAGTATTTT. Translated: CAWSPWTDTQYF. The full variable domain, its missing parts supplied by reference TRBV30 and TRBJ2-3, is SQTIHQWPATLVQPVGSPLSLECTVEGTSNPNLYWYRQAAGRGLQLLFYSVGIGQISSEVPQNLSASRPQDRQFILSSKKLLLSDSGFYLCAWSPWTDTQYFGPGTRLTVL.

Notes on this clonotype: A much more abundant neighbour one base away suggests this may be a read error. The chain employs TRBV10-3 and TRBJ2-6, with 11 bases matching TRBD1. The V and J ends lost 4 bases and 8 bases, in that order; junction bases with no gene match: 13. This CDR3 region has 18 residues. Germline V gene lookup returns CDR1 ENHRY and CDR2 SYGVKD. The DNA of the CDR3 is TGTGCCATCAGTGCCGGGACAGGGGGAAGTGCGGGGACCAACGTCCTGACTTTC. Encoded protein: CAISAGTGGSAGTNVLTF.

This clonotype was seen a few times. This chain links TRBV20-1 with TRBJ2-1; D gene unclear. Trimming took off 3 bases at V and 0 bases at J, with 6 bases between the two ends. Germline CDR1 and CDR2: DFQATT and SNEGSKA (reference sequence). The CDR3 consists of 13 residues. DNA of the CDR3: TGCAGTGCTAGGGTACGCTCCTACAATGAGCAGTTCTTC. Translated, it gives CSARVRSYNEQFF.

This clonotype was counted many times. CDR3 DNA: TGTGCCAGCAGCCGCGAAGGTGGAAACACCATATATTTT. This translates into CASSREGGNTIYF. The chain combines TRBV3-1 with TRBJ1-3; D ambiguous. There are 13 residues in the CDR3. V shed 4 bases and J shed 3 bases, with 7 bases lying between them. The V gene's germline CDR1 is LGHDT and CDR2 YNNKEL (reference sequence).

The chain uses TRBV12-3 or TRBV12-4 and TRBJ2-1, with TRBD1 as a possible D gene (5 bases). This CDR3 region has 16 residues. With 2 bases removed from V and 2 bases from J, the gap between germline ends came to 13 bases. The DNA for the CDR3 is TGTGCCAGCAGTTTAAATGGGCAGGACACCTACAATGAGCAGTTCTTC. Its protein is CASSLNGQDTYNEQFF.

This clonotype was seen ten or more times. The rearrangement joins TRBV20-1 to TRBJ2-7; TRBD2 matches 9 bases. The CDR3 covers 15 residues. CDR1 DFQATT and CDR2 SNEGSKA come from the germline V gene (reference sequence). Losses at the gene ends were 5 bases for V and 7 bases for J; bases not matched to a gene: 15. CDR3 sequence (DNA): TGCAGTGCTCCCTCGGTCGGCGGGAGGGACAAAGAGCAGTACTTC. This codes for CSAPSVGGRDKEQYF.

This clonotype was counted ten times or more. The rearrangement links TRBV7-3 to TRBJ2-1; 10 bases align to TRBD2. CDR3 length equals 16 residues. The V gene end was trimmed by 0 bases and the J gene end by 7 bases; junction bases not matched to a gene: 6. Germline-derived CDR1 and CDR2 are SGHTA and FQGTGA. CDR3 bases: TGTGCCAGCAGCTTAACGACTAGCGGGCCTAATAATGAGCAGTTCTTC. Its protein is CASSLTTSGPNNEQFF.

The sample holds many counts of this clonotype. This rearrangement joins TRBV7-9 to TRBJ2-6, with D unresolved. The CDR3 has 15 amino acids. Looked up from germline, CDR1 is SEHNR and CDR2 is FQNEAQ (reference sequence). V was trimmed by 5 bases and J by 1 base, leaving 9 bases between them. The CDR3 region has the DNA TGTGCCAGCAGCCTTGCACGATCTGGGGCCAACGTCCTGACTTTC. Translating gives CASSLARSGANVLTF.

The J gene is TRBJ2-1, the V gene TRBV11-1; D not certain. CDR1 SGHAT and CDR2 FQDESV come from the germline V gene (reference sequence). This CDR3 comprises 13 residues. V dropped 3 bases and J dropped 15 bases, with 18 bases sitting between them. CDR3 in amino acids: CASSLSPPIGLFF. The CDR3 DNA follows: TGTGCCAGCAGCTTGAGTCCCCCAATAGGCCTGTTCTTC.

The genes are TRBV7-9 and TRBJ1-3, with D unresolved. V lost 10 bases to trimming and J lost 0 bases, with 7 bases between them. There are 12 residues in the CDR3. Germline assignment: CDR1 SEHNR and CDR2 FQNEAQ (reference sequence). The CDR3 region is CAIQFSGNTIYF. Here the CDR3 DNA reads TGTGCCATCCAGTTCTCTGGAAACACCATATATTTT. The whole variable domain, filled in from reference TRBV7-9 and TRBJ1-3, reads DTGVSQNPRHKITKRGQNVTFRCDPISEHNRLYWYRQTLGQGPEFLTYFQNEAQLEKSRLLSDRFSAERPKGSFSTLEIQRTEQGDSAMYLCAIQFSGNTIYFGEGSWLTVV.

This clonotype was recorded many times. The J gene is TRBJ2-7, the V gene TRBV30; D uncertain. This CDR3 spans 13 amino acids. V was clipped by 0 bases and J by 5 bases, with 11 bases between them. CDR1 and CDR2 from the germline V gene are GTSNPN and SVGIG (reference sequence). This CDR3 reads CAWSVGRSNEQYF. The DNA of the CDR3 is TGTGCCTGGAGTGTAGGCAGGAGCAACGAGCAGTACTTC.

This clonotype was picked up many times. The V call is TRBV28, the J call TRBJ1-2, with D unclear. Trimming removed 2 bases at V and 0 bases at J, with 4 bases between. This CDR3 spans 13 amino acids. CDR1 MDHEN and CDR2 SYDVKM come from the germline V gene. In DNA form, the CDR3 reads TGTGCCAGCAGTTTAAACGCTAACTATGGCTACACCTTC. This codes for CASSLNANYGYTF.

The chain has TRBV4-1 and TRBJ1-2; D is unclear. Per germline, CDR1 MGHRA and CDR2 YSYEKL. V was cut by 0 bases and J by 4 bases, with 12 bases left in between. This CDR3 is 15 amino acids long. In DNA, the CDR3 is TGCGCCAGCAGCCAAGAGTCGCAGGCCTCCTATGGCTACACCTTC. Amino acid sequence: CASSQESQASYGYTF.

About this clonotype: Given the absence of the conserved phenylalanine or tryptophan at the CDR3 end, a read error is likely. This chain uses TRBV20-1 with TRBJ1-4; 7 bases agree with TRBD1. This CDR3 is 18 amino acids long. V shed 1 base and J 3 bases; nucleotides not matched to a gene: 14. CDR1 is DFQATT and CDR2 is SNEGSKA in the germline V gene (reference sequence). The CDR3 DNA sequence: TGCAGTGCTAGAGTAGGGGGCCTTCGGAGCCCAGCTAATGAAAAACTGTTTCTT. It yields the protein CSARVGGLRSPANEKLFL.

Ten or more counts support this clonotype. V gene TRBV7-3 combines with J gene TRBJ2-1; D might be TRBD2 (6 bases). V was cut by 5 bases and J by 8 bases, with 22 bases left in between. Germline V gene lookup returns CDR1 SGHTA and CDR2 FQGTGA. The length of the CDR3 is 16 residues. The CDR3 region has the DNA TGTGCCAGCAGCCCCGGCTCTAGGTATTCGGGAGATGAGCAGTTCTTC. Its translation is CASSPGSRYSGDEQFF.

This clonotype came up many times. Here the CDR3 reads CASSLGRGAGVINSPLHF. As DNA, the CDR3 is TGTGCCAGCAGTTTAGGTCGGGGGGCGGGGGTTATCAACTCACCCCTCCACTTT. The chain couples TRBV28 to TRBJ1-6, with a tentative D call TRBD1 (6 bases). The CDR3 covers 18 residues. Germline lookup yields CDR1 MDHEN and CDR2 SYDVKM. Trimming removed 2 bases from V and 10 bases from J, with 24 bases in between.

This clonotype was detected many times. This CDR3 is CASSTTGRYTEAFF. The CDR3 coding sequence is TGTGCCAGCAGCACTACAGGGCGGTACACTGAAGCTTTCTTT. This sequence joins TRBV28 and TRBJ1-1; D is perhaps TRBD1 (6 bases). The CDR3 has 14 residues. CDR1 is MDHEN, CDR2 SYDVKM, per germline. V shed 6 bases and J shed 3 bases, with 14 bases lying between them.

This clonotype has a count of ten or more. The rearrangement joins TRBV27 to TRBJ2-3, with 11 bases lining up with TRBD2. Germline V gene data show CDR1 as MNHEY and CDR2 as SMNVEV (reference sequence). The J segment lost 2 bases and the V segment lost 5 bases, leaving 6 bases of the junction unmatched. This CDR3 is built from 16 residues. The CDR3 coding sequence is TGTGCCAGCAGTCCGAGGACTAGCGGGTACACAGATACGCAGTATTTT. Residues: CASSPRTSGYTDTQYF.

Many counts were recorded for this clonotype. CDR3: CASTEGQTYNSPLHF. CDR3 coding DNA: TGTGCCAGCACCGAAGGACAGACCTATAATTCACCCCTCCACTTT. The chain recombines TRBV28 with TRBJ1-6, with TRBD1 as a possible D gene (6 bases). Per the germline V gene, CDR1 is MDHEN and CDR2 is SYDVKM. Trimming shortened V by 7 bases and J by 2 bases, and 12 bases separated the two germline ends. The CDR3 length is 15 residues.

In its sample, this clonotype was seen a few times. The chain joins TRBV5-1 to TRBJ1-6, with 9 bases lining up with TRBD1. This CDR3 is 14 amino acids long. In germline, CDR1 is SGHRS, CDR2 YFSETQ. The V gene end was trimmed by 4 bases and the J gene end by 9 bases; junction bases not matched to a gene: 5. Written as DNA, the CDR3 is TGCGCCAGCAGCGGGGGACAGGGTATTTCACCCCTCCACTTT. Translated: CASSGGQGISPLHF.

The chain employs TRBV20-1 and TRBJ2-3; D gene unclear. The V gene lost 3 bases and the J gene lost 2 bases, with 6 bases spanning the gap. Germline V lookup: CDR1 DFQATT, CDR2 SNEGSKA (reference sequence). The CDR3 is made up of 12 amino acids. The CDR3 loop is CSARGYTDTQYF. CDR3 nucleotides: TGCAGTGCTAGGGGATACACAGATACGCAGTATTTT.

This clonotype was seen more than once but under ten times. This sequence joins TRBV7-9 and TRBJ1-1, with D possibly being TRBD1 (5 bases). Germline values: CDR1 SEHNR, CDR2 FQNEAQ (reference sequence). With 5 bases removed from V and 0 bases from J, the gap between germline ends came to 16 bases. This CDR3 is built from 16 residues. The CDR3 DNA follows: TGTGCCAGCAGCCCGGGGGACCTTATGATGAACACTGAAGCTTTCTTT. Translated, it gives CASSPGDLMMNTEAFF.